The sequence of this TCR beta chain was determined in a study of T cells in Graves' hyperthyroidism and ophthalmopathy. Across the study: Peripheral blood draws took place at initial diagnosis, ahead of any treatment.

In this sample, this clonotype turned up many times. The source material, RNA transcripts, was used to amplify TCR beta CDR3 regions. First-round RT-PCR with HTBI primers amplified the TCR CDR3 region. Each CDR3 protein is one row after TCRdb ran MiXCR on the multiplex PCR reads. This table has under 400,000 distinct CDR3 sequences, roughly 15% appearing once. Uncontrolled infection, other autoimmune disease, pregnancy or lactation barred patients from enrollment. This CDR3 contains 18 residues. V trimming: 6 bases; J trimming: 0 bases; junction bases outside the gene matches: 12. CDR1 and CDR2 (germline): SEHNR, FQNEAQ (reference sequence).

The sample was blood. The chain has TRBV7-9 and TRBJ2-2; 8 bases match TRBD1. This sequence was found in a woman aged 60 to 75 with Graves' ophthalmopathy. The DNA of the CDR3 is TGTGCCAGCAGTCGGACCGGGACAGGCCCGCCGAACACCGGGGAGCTGTTTTTT. This encodes CASSRTGTGPPNTGELFF.